The rows below give T cell receptor beta chains drawn from one sample of a study of stem cell transplantation in POMP-related autoinflammatory disease. Sequenced by immunoSEQ multiplex PCR; TCRdb stores in-frame clones only, minus some. The sample gives more than 8,500 clones, just over 85% of which show up once; 13% is in the top ten. Specimen: CD8+ T cells from PBMCs, collected after stem cell transplantation. The source is a human patient with POMP-related autoinflammation and immune dysregulation (PRAID). Some T cells may be provided by the graft donor. CDR3s include the opening cysteine and the closing phenylalanine or tryptophan. A D gene is named only where the DNA matches it firmly. Clone size appears in some rows only: once, few, many, or a class for an expanded clone.

D	size	V	J	DNA	CDR3
.	.	TRBV24-1	TRBJ2-7	TGTGCCACCAGTGACCACACCTACGAGCAGTACTTC	CATSDHTYEQYF
TRBD2	.	TRBV18	TRBJ2-1	TGTGCCAGCTCACGTTCAGGATCGGTTCGGACTAGCGGGATTAAAAATGAGCAGTTCTTC	CASSRSGSVRTSGIKNEQFF
TRBD1	.	TRBV5-4	TRBJ2-1	TGTGCCAGCAGCTTTCGACAGGGGTTGGATGAGCAGTTCTTC	CASSFRQGLDEQFF
.	.	TRBV5-5	TRBJ1-5	TGTGCCAGCAGCTTGGTGGCGTCAACAGATTCTGGTCAGCCCCAGCATTTT	CASSLVASTDSGQPQHF
.	.	TRBV5-6	TRBJ2-3	TGTGCCAGCAGCCCGCCACAGGGTTGGAGCACAGATACGCAGTATTTT	CASSPPQGWSTDTQYF
.	.	TRBV7-9	TRBJ2-5	TGTGCCAGCAGTCTCGTTAGGGGGACTCAAGAGACCCAGTACTTC	CASSLVRGTQETQYF
TRBD2	.	TRBV13	TRBJ2-3	TGTGCCAGCAGCTCGCGACTAGCGGGAGGGTACGCAGATACGCAGTATTTT	CASSSRLAGGYADTQYF
TRBD1	.	TRBV5-5	TRBJ1-1	TGTGCCAGCAGCATCCCCGGGACAGGGTCCGCTTTCTTT	CASSIPGTGSAFF
.	.	TRBV5-6	TRBJ1-4	TGTGCCAGCAGCTTGGGAGCCCCTAATGAAAAACTGTTTTTT	CASSLGAPNEKLFF
.	once	TRBV9	TRBJ2-3	TGTGCCAGCAGCGTAGCTCTAGGGTATTCAGATACGCAGTATTTT	CASSVALGYSDTQYF
.	.	TRBV20-1	TRBJ2-1	TGCAGTGCTAGCGATCCGAATGAGCAGTTCTTC	CSASDPNEQFF
.	.	TRBV27	TRBJ2-6	TGTGCCAGCAGTCTACTCTTAACAGGGTCTGGGGCCAACGTCCTGACTTTC	CASSLLLTGSGANVLTF
.	.	TRBV7-9	TRBJ2-1	TGTGCCAGCAGCTTAGTTTTGGGGGGTGGCTACAATGAGCAGTTCTTC	CASSLVLGGGYNEQFF
.	once	TRBV3-1/TRBV3-2	TRBJ2-3	TGTGCCAGCAGCGAAATTGGACAGGGAGGGACAGATACGCAGTATTTT	CASSEIGQGGTDTQYF
TRBD1	.	TRBV6-6	TRBJ2-1	TGTGCCAGCAGTTACGGGACAGGGGTCGTCAATGAGCAGTTCTTC	CASSYGTGVVNEQFF
TRBD2	.	TRBV29-1	TRBJ2-3	TGCAGCGTTGAGCTAGCGTGGGAGGGAGTAGATACGCAGTATTTT	CSVELAWEGVDTQYF
.	.	TRBV27	TRBJ2-1	TGTGCCAGCAGTCTATCTGGGAGCTCCTACAATGAGCAGTTCTTC	CASSLSGSSYNEQFF
TRBD1	.	TRBV7-8	TRBJ2-7	TGTGCCAGCAGCTTAGCCCTAAAACAGGGGACGGGCGAGCAGTACTTC	CASSLALKQGTGEQYF
.	.	TRBV4-1	TRBJ1-2	TGCGCCAGCAGCCAAGAGTTTTCAGGGGTCTATGGCTACACCTTC	CASSQEFSGVYGYTF
.	.	TRBV19	TRBJ2-5	TGTGCCAGTAAGGGGGATGCCAGGCCGGAAGAGACCCAGTACTTC	CASKGDARPEETQYF
TRBD1	.	TRBV24-1	TRBJ2-5	TGTGCCACCAGTGATGGGACAGTTCTGCAGGAGACCCAGTACTTC	CATSDGTVLQETQYF
.	.	TRBV7-8	TRBJ2-7	TGTGCCAGCAGCCCCGACCCTGTAGGCTACGAGCAGTACTTC	CASSPDPVGYEQYF
TRBD1	.	TRBV7-9	TRBJ2-5	TGTGCCAGCAGTCCTCGGACAGGGGAAGAGACCCAGTACTTC	CASSPRTGEETQYF
TRBD1	.	TRBV27	TRBJ2-6	TGTGCCAGCAGTTTATCGGGACAGGGGCCCCTTGGGGCCAACGTCCTGACTTTC	CASSLSGQGPLGANVLTF
.	.	TRBV19	TRBJ1-5	TGTGCCAGCACGGACAGTCCCTATAGCAATCAGCCCCAGCATTTT	CASTDSPYSNQPQHF
TRBD1	few	TRBV13	TRBJ2-2	TGTGCCAGCAGCTGGGACAGGGAGAAGGCCGGGGAGCTGTTTTTT	CASSWDREKAGELFF
.	.	TRBV27	TRBJ2-7	TGTGCCAGCAGCGTCGGGCCCTCCTACGAGCAGTACTTC	CASSVGPSYEQYF
.	.	TRBV28	TRBJ2-4	TGTGCCAGCACGTACGACCGGAGGGGAGCCAAAAACATTCAGTACTTC	CASTYDRRGAKNIQYF
TRBD2	.	TRBV10-2	TRBJ2-1	TGCGCCAGCAGTGAAATTCGGGTAGCGGGGGGGAGTGAGCAGTTCTTC	CASSEIRVAGGSEQFF
.	once	TRBV19	TRBJ2-2	TGTGCCAGTAGTATGGCGGGGGCCGCCTCCACCGGGGAGCTGTTTTTT	CASSMAGAASTGELFF
TRBD1	.	TRBV28	TRBJ1-1	TGTGCCAGCAGGACAGGGGGCACTGAAGCTTTCTTT	CASRTGGTEAFF
.	few	TRBV24-1	TRBJ1-1	TGTGCCACCAGTGATCCCGCGGCGGGATCTGAAGCTTTCTTT	CATSDPAAGSEAFF
TRBD1	.	TRBV7-8	TRBJ1-5	TGTGCCAGCAGCTTAGCGGACAGGGATATACGTCAGCCCCAGCATTTT	CASSLADRDIRQPQHF
.	.	TRBV6-5	TRBJ2-7	TGTGCCAGCAGTTACGGGTCCGGGCAATCCTACGAGCAGTACTTC	CASSYGSGQSYEQYF
.	.	TRBV13	TRBJ2-5	TGTGCCAGCAGCTTATGGGGACATAAAGAGACCCAGTACTTC	CASSLWGHKETQYF
.	once	TRBV6-5	TRBJ2-7	TGTGCCAGCAGTTTTTCAGGGCTCGAGCAGTACTTC	CASSFSGLEQYF
.	.	TRBV19	TRBJ2-3	TGTGCCAGTAGTACCTCAGACAGGCCTAGCACAGATACGCAGTATTTT	CASSTSDRPSTDTQYF
TRBD2	.	TRBV28	TRBJ2-1	TGTGCCAGCAGTTCCCTAGGCGGGAGTGAGCAGTTCTTC	CASSSLGGSEQFF
TRBD1	.	TRBV4-1	TRBJ1-5	TGCGCCAGCAGCCAGGAGGGACAGGGGAGTCAGCCCCAGCATTTT	CASSQEGQGSQPQHF
.	.	TRBV2	TRBJ1-2	TGTGCCAGCAGCCCGGCCGGGGAGGGCTACACCTTC	CASSPAGEGYTF
TRBD1	.	TRBV5-1	TRBJ2-1	TGCGCCAGCAGCATCGTCCCCGGGACAGGGATTTATGAGCAGTTCTTC	CASSIVPGTGIYEQFF
.	.	TRBV10-3	TRBJ1-2	TGTGCCATCAGTGAGTCCATAGGCAACTATGGCTACACCTTC	CAISESIGNYGYTF
.	once	TRBV28	TRBJ2-3	TGTGCCAGCAGTTTAGCTGGTTGGACAGATACGCAGTATTTT	CASSLAGWTDTQYF
.	.	TRBV7-9	TRBJ1-2	TGTGCCAGCAGCTTACCGGGGCCGACTTATGGCTACACCTTC	CASSLPGPTYGYTF
.	few	TRBV11-2	TRBJ1-1	TGTGCCAGCAGCGAGGTGAACACTGAAGCTTTCTTT	CASSEVNTEAFF
TRBD1	once	TRBV4-1	TRBJ2-2	TGCGCCAGCAGCCAAGGAAAGGGGGCGTACACCGGGGAGCTGTTTTTT	CASSQGKGAYTGELFF
.	.	TRBV4-1	TRBJ2-7	TGCGCCAGCAGCCAAGACCCGATCGCCCCCTACGAGCAGTACTTC	CASSQDPIAPYEQYF
.	.	TRBV30	TRBJ2-7	TGTGCCTGGAGTGCAGGCCAGGGGCAGTACTTC	CAWSAGQGQYF
TRBD1	.	TRBV28	TRBJ2-1	TGTGCCAGCAGTTTTCATCAGGGGGTCGATTCCAATGAGCAGTTCTTC	CASSFHQGVDSNEQFF
.	.	TRBV6-4	TRBJ2-2	TGTGCCAGCAGCTCAGGGGCGGGCACCGGGGAGCTGTTTTTT	CASSSGAGTGELFF
.	.	TRBV21-1	TRBJ1-4	TGTGCCAGCAGCAAAGGGACAGGGGGCGCGAAAGAAAAACTGTTTTTT	CASSKGTGGAKEKLFF
.	.	TRBV7-9	TRBJ2-3	TGTGCCAGCAGCTTCGCCGGTGGGGGAGATACGCAGTATTTT	CASSFAGGGDTQYF
.	.	TRBV12-3/TRBV12-4	TRBJ1-5	TGTGCCAGCAGTTTGCAGGCGAACCAGCCCCAGCATTTT	CASSLQANQPQHF
.	once	TRBV6-5	TRBJ2-5	TGTGCCAGCAGTCCGCGGGGATTTGAAAGAGTGGCCCAGTACTTC	CASSPRGFERVAQYF
.	.	TRBV28	TRBJ2-7	TGTGCCAGCAGGGCGGACGGGATCTACGAGCAGTACTTC	CASRADGIYEQYF